The source of this T cell receptor (beta chain) is a study of blood T cells in healthy people across ages (dated by TCRdb to between 2015 and 2017). For the wider study: In model experiments, roughly one uniquely barcoded TCR beta cDNA molecule per two T cells was captured by template switching. Using deep sequencing normalized with unique cDNA molecular identifiers, the study measured how TCR beta repertoire diversity changes with age. The donors were divided into four age groups: young (average around 16 years), middle-aged (around 41), aged (about 60) and long-lived (around 80). To avoid experimental bias, donors of different ages were randomly spread across the sequencing lanes. The study analyzed two additional independent replicas of 1 million unique cDNA reads from the same blood draw for two donors, one aged 18 to 30 and one aged 80 or older.

Systemically healthy Caucasian individuals from Russia, approximately 39 in total and aged about 6 to 100 years, were included as donors. Ten milliliters of peripheral blood were collected from each donor into EDTA-treated Vacutainer tubes. Ficoll-Paque density-gradient centrifugation was used to isolate PBMCs, with at least 6.5 million per sample. Trizol reagent was used to extract total RNA from PBMCs, with at least 6 micrograms per sample. For every donor, flow cytometry on a PBMC aliquot measured the percentage of naive CD45RAhigh/CD27high T cells. The germline V gene provides CDR1 SGHRS and CDR2 YFSETQ. There are 14 amino acids in the CDR3, from cysteine to phenylalanine inclusive. CDR3 DNA only is kept here, 42 bases in frame from base 1. Trimming costs V 1 base and J 6 bases, and their ends lie 12 bases apart. Libraries were prepared through 5' RACE. Sequencing took place on an Illumina HiSeq 2500. A second PCR of about 6 to 11 cycles was run with a J-beta primer mix and a sample-barcoded 5' primer. A template-switch 5' adaptor carrying 12 random nucleotides introduced a unique molecular identifier onto each TCR beta cDNA molecule. At least 2.5 million CDR3-containing paired-end reads were obtained from each sample. All of the RNA was converted into first-strand cDNA using the Mint cDNA synthesis kit, with a TRBC-specific oligonucleotide serving as the primer. All cDNA was treated with uracil-DNA glycosylase and then went through a first 18-cycle PCR with the universal primers M1SS and BC2_uni_R. The authors' analysis ran thus. Each sample was normalized by randomly selecting 1 million high-quality reads, each carrying a distinct molecular identifier. Reads sharing molecular identifiers were discarded rather than binned into consensus sequences. MiTCR, run with a Q25 quality threshold and the strictest error-elimination algorithm, handled CDR3 identification, clonotype clustering and error correction. A nonparametric unseen species model with Euler transformation was used to estimate lower-bound total TCR beta diversity. TCRdb reworked the public reads: Q25 trimming with fastp, MiXCR clone assembly, productive beta chains retained. Each entry is one CDR3 protein sequence, shown with its most common DNA and genes. TCRdb, rather than the study authors, made the V and J calls. The table for this sample lists 1.5 million to 2 million distinct CDR3 sequences; around 48% of them were counted only once. The ten largest account for 2.1% of the sample.

General study outcomes and caveats: Conclusive comparison of naive and antigen-experienced compartments was prevented by the profiling of bulk unsorted PBMCs. Observed TCR beta diversity correlated strongly with the percentage of naive T cells measured by flow cytometry. The long-lived group showed more naive CD4+ T cells, fewer expanded clones and increased TCR diversity than the aged group, suggesting age selection. Estimates of total diversity from one million sequenced T cells were regarded as lower bounds and underestimates. Because the CMV infection status of the donors was unknown, age-related changes in expanded clonotypes may potentially have been confounded. As age increased, observed TCR beta diversity per million T cells dropped in a roughly linear way, and a significant reduction was already evident by age 40.

About this clonotype itself: What antigen it recognizes has not been identified. Per-base quality was not reported, and no clone a single base away is much larger than it.

In this chain, TRBV5-1 is recombined with TRBJ2-3, and the D gene may be TRBD2, 6 bases matching. The sequence derives from a woman in her thirties or forties in good health. The sample was blood. CDR3 loop: CASSLYPAGDTQYF. The nucleotide sequence reads TGCGCCAGCAGCTTGTATCCGGCGGGGGATACGCAGTATTTT.